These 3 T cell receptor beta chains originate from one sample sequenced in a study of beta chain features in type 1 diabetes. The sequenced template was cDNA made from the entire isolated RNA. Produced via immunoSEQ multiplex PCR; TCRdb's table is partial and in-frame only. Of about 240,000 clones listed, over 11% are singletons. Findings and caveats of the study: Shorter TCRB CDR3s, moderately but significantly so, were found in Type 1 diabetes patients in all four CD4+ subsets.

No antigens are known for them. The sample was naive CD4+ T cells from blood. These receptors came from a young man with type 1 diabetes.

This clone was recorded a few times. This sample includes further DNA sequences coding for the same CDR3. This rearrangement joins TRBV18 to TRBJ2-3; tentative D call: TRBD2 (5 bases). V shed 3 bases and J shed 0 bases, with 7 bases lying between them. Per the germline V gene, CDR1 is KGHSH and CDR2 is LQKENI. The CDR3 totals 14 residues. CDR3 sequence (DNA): TGTGCCAGCTCACCTCCGGGGAGCACAGATACGCAGTATTTT. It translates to CASSPPGSTDTQYF. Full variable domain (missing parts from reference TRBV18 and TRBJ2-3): NAGVMQNPRHLVRRRGQEARLRCSPMKGHSHVYWYRQLPEEGLKFMVYLQKENIIDESGMPKERFSAEFPKEGPSILRIQQVVRGDSAAYFCASSPPGSTDTQYFGPGTRLTVL.

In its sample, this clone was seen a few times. The CDR3 bases are TGTGCCAGCAGCTTAGTAGCGGCAGTCCAAGAGACCCAGTACTTC. Translated, it gives CASSLVAAVQETQYF. The V gene is TRBV7-2, the J gene TRBJ2-5; a weak D match, TRBD2 (6 bases). V was shortened by 1 base and J by 1 base, with 10 bases between the two germline ends. The CDR3 covers 15 residues. CDR1 SGHTA and CDR2 FQGNSA come from the germline V gene. The whole variable domain, filled in from reference TRBV7-2 and TRBJ2-5, reads GAGVSQSPSNKVTEKGKDVELRCDPISGHTALYWYRQSLGQGLEFLIYFQGNSAPDKSGLPSDRFSAERTGGSVSTLTIQRTQQEDSAVYLCASSLVAAVQETQYFGPGTRLLVL.

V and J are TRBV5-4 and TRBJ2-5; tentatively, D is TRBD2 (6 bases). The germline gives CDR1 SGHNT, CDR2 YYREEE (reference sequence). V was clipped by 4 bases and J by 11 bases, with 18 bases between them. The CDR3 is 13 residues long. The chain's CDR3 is CASSGGVRGEQYF. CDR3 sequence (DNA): TGTGCCAGCAGCGGCGGGGTTCGAGGTGAGCAGTACTTC.